A selection of T cell receptor beta chains follows, all from one sample in a study of T-cell memory formation after mild COVID-19. TCRdb reanalysed the 5' RACE reads using MiXCR and keeps one entry per CDR3 protein. The sample has some 31,000 distinct CDR3 sequences, 12% seen once; the top ten hold over 12%. The sample taken for sequencing was PBMCs or a T cell subset sorted from them (not recorded which). The source is an adult woman who had mild COVID-19 (a few samples of this study predate the infection). Cell type and time point are not known. Each CDR3 is given with its conserved first and last residue. The order of the fields is V gene, D gene, clone size, CDR3 length, J gene, CDR3 protein, CDR3 DNA. A D gene is named only where the DNA matches it firmly. Clone sizes are given selectively: once, few, many, or a class where the clone is expanded.

>TRBV27|TRBD2|medium-sized|15|TRBJ2-2
CASKMTSGLTGELFF
TGTGCCAGCAAAATGACTAGCGGGTTAACCGGGGAGCTGTTTTTT
>TRBV4-3|TRBD1|medium-sized|16|TRBJ2-7
CASSRSRDRVSYEQYF
TGCGCCAGCAGCCGGAGCCGGGACAGGGTCTCCTACGAGCAGTACTTC
>TRBV6-5|.|many|15|TRBJ1-2
CASSYSRQGKYGYTF
TGTGCCAGCAGTTACTCGAGGCAGGGGAAGTATGGCTACACCTTC
>TRBV7-9|TRBD1|.|13|TRBJ1-2
CASSSTGDGGYTF
TGTGCCAGCAGTTCGACAGGGGACGGAGGCTACACCTTC
>TRBV29-1|.|many|13|TRBJ2-6
CSVGVTGANVLTF
TGCAGCGTTGGCGTCACTGGGGCCAACGTCCTGACTTTC
>TRBV7-3|TRBD2|many|15|TRBJ2-3
CASSLMSGVADTQYF
TGTGCCAGCAGCTTAATGAGCGGGGTCGCAGATACGCAGTATTTT
>TRBV6-2/TRBV6-3|.|many|16|TRBJ1-5
CASSYGGRAGNQPQHF
TGTGCCAGCAGTTACGGTGGCAGGGCAGGCAATCAGCCCCAGCATTTT
>TRBV7-3|.|many|17|TRBJ1-1
CASSLTSLSGTGTEAFF
TGTGCCAGCAGCTTAACGTCATTGTCGGGGACTGGCACTGAAGCTTTCTTT
>TRBV21-1|.|many|15|TRBJ1-2
CASSNSQVENYGYTF
TGTGCCAGCAGCAACTCCCAAGTTGAAAACTATGGCTACACCTTC
>TRBV7-3|.|many|16|TRBJ2-1
CASSAVRTGIYNEQFF
TGTGCCAGCAGCGCCGTAAGGACTGGAATCTACAATGAGCAGTTCTTC
>TRBV20-1|TRBD1|many|14|TRBJ1-1
CSAIPPGTVTEAFF
TGCAGTGCTATTCCGCCGGGGACAGTAACTGAAGCTTTCTTT
>TRBV6-2/TRBV6-3|TRBD2|many|13|TRBJ2-1
CASSYLSGLAEFF
TGTGCCAGCAGTTACCTATCCGGACTAGCTGAGTTCTTC
>TRBV27|TRBD1|many|15|TRBJ1-1
CASSPYPTGDTEAFF
TGTGCCAGCAGTCCCTACCCAACAGGGGACACTGAAGCTTTCTTT
>TRBV6-5|.|many|13|TRBJ1-1
CASSSFSGEGAFF
TGTGCCAGCAGTTCCTTCAGTGGGGAGGGAGCTTTCTTT
>TRBV6-2/TRBV6-3|TRBD2|many|18|TRBJ2-1
CASSYAWVTSGRPNEQFF
TGTGCCAGCAGTTACGCTTGGGTGACTAGCGGGAGACCCAATGAGCAGTTCTTC
>TRBV6-6|.|many|13|TRBJ1-2
CAGSSDSNYGYTF
TGTGCCGGCAGTTCGGACAGTAACTATGGCTACACCTTC
>TRBV6-5|.|many|15|TRBJ1-1
CASSVGRPMNTEAFF
TGTGCCAGCAGTGTAGGGAGGCCCATGAACACTGAAGCTTTCTTT
>TRBV6-6|.|many|14|TRBJ1-2
CASGGGGTNYGYTF
TGTGCCAGCGGGGGGGGCGGTACTAACTATGGCTACACCTTC
>TRBV6-5|TRBD1|many|15|TRBJ2-7
CASSYKGARTYEQYF
TGTGCCAGCAGTTACAAGGGGGCAAGGACCTACGAGCAGTACTTC
>TRBV5-5|TRBD1|many|14|TRBJ2-7
CASSFRQGAGEQYF
TGTGCCAGCAGCTTTCGACAGGGGGCAGGCGAGCAGTACTTC
>TRBV5-1|.|many|15|TRBJ1-2
CASTPGSGRNYGYTF
TGCGCCAGCACCCCTGGGTCGGGACGGAACTATGGCTACACCTTC
>TRBV6-4|TRBD2|many|16|TRBJ2-3
CASSDLAGGFTDTQYF
TGTGCCAGCAGTGATCTAGCGGGGGGATTCACAGATACGCAGTATTTT
>TRBV5-1|.|.|14|TRBJ2-1
CASLRGVPYNEQFF
TGCGCCAGCTTAAGAGGGGTCCCCTACAATGAGCAGTTCTTC
>TRBV20-1|TRBD1|medium-sized|14|TRBJ1-5
CSARDRGIGQPQHF
TGCAGTGCTAGGGACAGGGGGATAGGTCAGCCCCAGCATTTT
>TRBV7-3|.|many|14|TRBJ2-2
CASSSGRPTGELFF
TGTGCCAGCAGCTCCGGTCGCCCCACCGGGGAGCTGTTTTTT
>TRBV9|TRBD2|many|15|TRBJ2-2
CASSPRDYRTGELFF
TGTGCCAGCAGCCCCCGGGACTACCGCACCGGGGAGCTGTTTTTT
>TRBV20-1|TRBD2|many|15|TRBJ2-5
CSARGLARTQETQYF
TGCAGTGCTAGAGGACTAGCGCGTACCCAAGAGACCCAGTACTTC
>TRBV19|TRBD2|many|14|TRBJ2-3
CASSPSGLTDTQYF
TGTGCCAGTAGTCCTAGCGGGTTGACAGATACGCAGTATTTT
>TRBV2|.|many|12|TRBJ1-2
CASRVGLYGYTF
TGTGCCAGCAGAGTTGGTCTCTATGGCTACACCTTC
>TRBV11-2|TRBD2|many|17|TRBJ2-7
CASSGRTSLPSTTEQYF
TGTGCCAGCAGCGGGCGGACTAGTCTTCCCTCTACAACCGAGCAGTACTTC
>TRBV7-9|.|many|15|TRBJ2-3
CASAGRMLCADTQYF
TGTGCCAGTGCGGGGAGAATGTTATGTGCGGATACGCAGTATTTT
>TRBV5-1|.|many|16|TRBJ2-6
CASSGILGISSNVLTF
TGCGCCAGCAGCGGGATTTTGGGAATATCGTCCAACGTCCTGACTTTC
>TRBV5-1|TRBD2|medium-sized|15|TRBJ2-7
CASSYGLAGANEQYF
TGCGCCAGCAGCTACGGACTAGCGGGAGCGAATGAGCAGTACTTC
>TRBV7-9|TRBD1|many|15|TRBJ1-6
CASSLVGQGNSPLHF
TGTGCCAGCAGCTTAGTGGGACAGGGTAATTCACCCCTCCACTTT
>TRBV18|.|many|15|TRBJ2-7
CASSPGGARIYEQYF
TGTGCCAGCTCACCAGGGGGGGCGCGGATTTACGAGCAGTACTTC
>TRBV4-3|.|many|16|TRBJ2-7
CASSQGATGETYEQYF
TGCGCCAGCAGCCAAGGGGCGACAGGTGAGACCTACGAGCAGTACTTC
>TRBV19|TRBD2|many|13|TRBJ2-7
CASSSGLADEQYF
TGTGCCAGTAGTAGCGGACTAGCTGACGAGCAGTACTTC
>TRBV27|.|many|14|TRBJ1-4
CASSSWASNEKLFF
TGTGCCAGCAGTTCTTGGGCCTCTAATGAAAAACTGTTTTTT
>TRBV10-3|.|many|13|TRBJ1-4
CAIRQSTNEKLFF
TGTGCCATCCGGCAGTCAACTAATGAAAAACTGTTTTTT
>TRBV20-1|TRBD2|many|19|TRBJ2-1
CSAPARLAGANMHYNEQFF
TGCAGTGCTCCCGCCCGACTAGCGGGAGCCAATATGCACTACAATGAGCAGTTCTTC
>TRBV6-6|.|many|13|TRBJ1-5
CASTDPRGQPQHF
TGTGCCAGCACAGACCCCCGGGGTCAGCCCCAGCATTTT
>TRBV28|.|many|18|TRBJ2-7
CASSSVFAKGQPLNEQYF
TGTGCCAGCAGTTCAGTTTTCGCCAAAGGACAGCCCCTAAACGAGCAGTACTTC
>TRBV7-7|.|many|15|TRBJ2-3
CASGMGGRGMDTQYF
TGTGCCAGCGGAATGGGGGGCAGGGGGATGGATACGCAGTATTTT
>TRBV6-5|.|many|14|TRBJ1-2
CASMARGDGSGYTF
TGTGCCAGCATGGCCAGGGGAGATGGTAGTGGCTACACCTTC